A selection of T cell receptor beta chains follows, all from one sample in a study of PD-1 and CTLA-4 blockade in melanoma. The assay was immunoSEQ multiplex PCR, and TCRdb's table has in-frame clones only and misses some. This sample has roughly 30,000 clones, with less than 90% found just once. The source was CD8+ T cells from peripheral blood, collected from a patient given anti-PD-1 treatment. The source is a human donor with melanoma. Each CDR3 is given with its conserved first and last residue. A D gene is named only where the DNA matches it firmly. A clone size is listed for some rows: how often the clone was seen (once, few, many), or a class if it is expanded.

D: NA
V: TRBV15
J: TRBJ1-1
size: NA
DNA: TGTGCCACCAGCACAGACCGGCGCCCGGCTTTCTTT
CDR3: CATSTDRRPAFF

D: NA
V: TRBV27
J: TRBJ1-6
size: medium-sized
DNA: TGTGCCAGCAGTTTAAGCGGAAGTGTCGGGTCACCCCTCCACTTT
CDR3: CASSLSGSVGSPLHF

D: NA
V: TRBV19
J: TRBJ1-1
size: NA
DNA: TGTGCCAGTAGTTCGGACGGAATGAACACTGAAGCTTTCTTT
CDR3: CASSSDGMNTEAFF

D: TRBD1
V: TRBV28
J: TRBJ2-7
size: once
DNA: TGTGCCAGCAGTTTAAGGGACAGGAGATGGGACGAGCAGTACTTC
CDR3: CASSLRDRRWDEQYF

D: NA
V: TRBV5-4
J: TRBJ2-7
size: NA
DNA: TGTGCCAGCAGCTTGCTATCAAACGAGCAGTACTTC
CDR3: CASSLLSNEQYF

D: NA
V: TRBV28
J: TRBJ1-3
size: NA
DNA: TGTGCCAGCAGTTTGGCTTTTCCTGGAAACACCATATATTTT
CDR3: CASSLAFPGNTIYF

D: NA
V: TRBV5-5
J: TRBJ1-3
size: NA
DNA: TGTGCCAGCAGCTCGGGTTCTGGAAACACCATATATTTT
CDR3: CASSSGSGNTIYF

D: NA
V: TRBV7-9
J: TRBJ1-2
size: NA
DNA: TGTGCCAGCCGTCCGGGGGGGCGTGATGGCTACACCTTC
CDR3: CASRPGGRDGYTF

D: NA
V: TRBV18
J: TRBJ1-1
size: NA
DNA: TGTGCCAGCTCCCCGGGGGTGAACACTGAAGCTTTCTTT
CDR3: CASSPGVNTEAFF

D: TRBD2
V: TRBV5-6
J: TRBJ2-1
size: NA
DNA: TGTGCCAGCAGCTTGGAGCTAGCGGCCTACAATGAGCAGTTCTTC
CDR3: CASSLELAAYNEQFF

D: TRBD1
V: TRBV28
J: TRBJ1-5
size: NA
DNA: TGTGCCACCTTAGGGGGCATGTTAACCGGTAGCAATCAGCCCCAGCATTTT
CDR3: CATLGGMLTGSNQPQHF

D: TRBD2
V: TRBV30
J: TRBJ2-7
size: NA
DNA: TGTGCCTGCGAGCGGGGAGACAGCTCCTACGAGCAGTACTTC
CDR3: CACERGDSSYEQYF

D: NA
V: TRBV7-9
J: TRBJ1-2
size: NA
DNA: TGTGCCAGCAGCACACAGGGCGTACTGTACACCTTC
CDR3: CASSTQGVLYTF

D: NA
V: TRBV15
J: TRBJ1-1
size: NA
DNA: TGTGCCACCAGCGCCCGGGGGCTTGACACTGAAGCTTTCTTT
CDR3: CATSARGLDTEAFF

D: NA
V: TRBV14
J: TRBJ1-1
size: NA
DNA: TGTGCCAGCAGCCACCCCGGGACGCCCCCGGAGGGAGCTTTCTTT
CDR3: CASSHPGTPPEGAFF

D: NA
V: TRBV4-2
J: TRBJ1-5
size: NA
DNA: TGTGCCAGCAGCCAAGATCGGGGGGATCTCAATCAGCCCCAGCATTTT
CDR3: CASSQDRGDLNQPQHF

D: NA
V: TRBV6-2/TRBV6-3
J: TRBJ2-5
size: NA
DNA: TGTGCCAGCAGCCCCCTAAGGCTCTGGGATGAGACCCAGTACTTC
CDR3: CASSPLRLWDETQYF

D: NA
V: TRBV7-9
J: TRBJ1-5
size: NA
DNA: TGTGCCAGCAGCTTGGGCACCTTGAGCAATCAGCCCCAGCATTTT
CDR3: CASSLGTLSNQPQHF

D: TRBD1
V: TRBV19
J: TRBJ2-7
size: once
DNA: TGTGCCAGTAGTCCCGGGACAGGGGGCTACGAGCAGTACTTC
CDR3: CASSPGTGGYEQYF

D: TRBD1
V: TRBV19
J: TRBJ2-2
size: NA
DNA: TGTGCCAGCCGATTTAAATACAGGGGCCCGAACACCGGGGAGCTGTTTTTT
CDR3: CASRFKYRGPNTGELFF

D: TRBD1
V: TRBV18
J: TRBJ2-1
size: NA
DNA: TGTGCCAGCTCACCACCGGGACAGGGTAACAATGAGCAGTTCTTC
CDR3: CASSPPGQGNNEQFF

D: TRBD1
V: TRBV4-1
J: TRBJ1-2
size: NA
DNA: TGCGCCAGCAGCCAAGTTTTCGACAGGGCGTATGGCTACACCTTC
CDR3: CASSQVFDRAYGYTF

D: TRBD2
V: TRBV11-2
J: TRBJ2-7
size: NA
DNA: TGTGCCAGCAGCTTAGGTCTAGCGGGGTTTGCCTACGAGCAGTACTTC
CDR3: CASSLGLAGFAYEQYF

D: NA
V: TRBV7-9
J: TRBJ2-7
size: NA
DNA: TGTGCCAGCACTACCCCCACTGGGCAGTACTTC
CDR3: CASTTPTGQYF

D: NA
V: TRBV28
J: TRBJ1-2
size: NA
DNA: TGTGCCAGCAATGATCAGGGTGGCTACACCTTC
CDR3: CASNDQGGYTF

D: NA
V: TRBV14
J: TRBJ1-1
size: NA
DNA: TGTGCCAGCAGCCAAGACAGGGGAATTATGGCTTTCTTT
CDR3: CASSQDRGIMAFF

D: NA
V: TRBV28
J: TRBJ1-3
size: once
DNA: TGTGCCAGCAGTTCAGGGAGAAACACCATATATTTT
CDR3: CASSSGRNTIYF

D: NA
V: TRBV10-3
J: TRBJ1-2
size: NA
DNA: TGTGCCATCAGTGACCCCTCCCAGGGCGTTGGCTACACCTTC
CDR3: CAISDPSQGVGYTF

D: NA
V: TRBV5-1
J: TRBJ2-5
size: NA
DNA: TGCGCCAGCAATGGGGGGGCAGAGACCCAGTACTTC
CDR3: CASNGGAETQYF

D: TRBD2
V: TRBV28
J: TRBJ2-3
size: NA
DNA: TGTGCCAGCAGTCCGCGGGGGAGCACAGATACGCAGTATTTT
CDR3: CASSPRGSTDTQYF

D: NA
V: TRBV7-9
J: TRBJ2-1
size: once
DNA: TGTGCCAGCAGCCTAGACAATAACCAACATAATGAGCAGTTCTTC
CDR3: CASSLDNNQHNEQFF

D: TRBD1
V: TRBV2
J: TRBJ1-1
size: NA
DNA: TGTGCCAGCAGCCAGGGGGCATTGATCGGCACTGAAGCTTTCTTT
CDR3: CASSQGALIGTEAFF

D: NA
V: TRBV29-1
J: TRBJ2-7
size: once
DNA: TGCAGCGTTGTGGGTAAGGACTACGAGCAGTACTTC
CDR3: CSVVGKDYEQYF

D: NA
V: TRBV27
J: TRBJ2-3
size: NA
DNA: TGTGCCAGCAGTACCCCATCAGGGGATACGCAGTATTTT
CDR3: CASSTPSGDTQYF

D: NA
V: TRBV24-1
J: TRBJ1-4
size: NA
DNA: TGTGCCACCAGTGATCCGACCCGGGGGCCTGATGAAAAACTGTTTTTT
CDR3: CATSDPTRGPDEKLFF

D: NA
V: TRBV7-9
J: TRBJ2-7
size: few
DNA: TGTGCCAGCAGCCCTGCAGTCGAGCAGTACTTC
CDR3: CASSPAVEQYF

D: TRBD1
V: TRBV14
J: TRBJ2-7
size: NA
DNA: TGTGCCAGCAGCCTCCTCGGACAGGGACCCTCCTACGAGCAGTACTTC
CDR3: CASSLLGQGPSYEQYF

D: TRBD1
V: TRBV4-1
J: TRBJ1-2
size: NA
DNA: TGCGCCAGCAGCCAACCCCGGGACAGGGTAGAGGGCTACACCTTC
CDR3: CASSQPRDRVEGYTF

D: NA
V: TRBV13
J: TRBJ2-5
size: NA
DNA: TGTGCCAGCAGCCGCCTAGAGGGGGGAGAGACCCAGTACTTC
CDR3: CASSRLEGGETQYF

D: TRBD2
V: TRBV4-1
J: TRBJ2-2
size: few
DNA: TGCGCCAGCAGCCAAACGCGGGGGGACACCGGGGAGCTGTTTTTT
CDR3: CASSQTRGDTGELFF